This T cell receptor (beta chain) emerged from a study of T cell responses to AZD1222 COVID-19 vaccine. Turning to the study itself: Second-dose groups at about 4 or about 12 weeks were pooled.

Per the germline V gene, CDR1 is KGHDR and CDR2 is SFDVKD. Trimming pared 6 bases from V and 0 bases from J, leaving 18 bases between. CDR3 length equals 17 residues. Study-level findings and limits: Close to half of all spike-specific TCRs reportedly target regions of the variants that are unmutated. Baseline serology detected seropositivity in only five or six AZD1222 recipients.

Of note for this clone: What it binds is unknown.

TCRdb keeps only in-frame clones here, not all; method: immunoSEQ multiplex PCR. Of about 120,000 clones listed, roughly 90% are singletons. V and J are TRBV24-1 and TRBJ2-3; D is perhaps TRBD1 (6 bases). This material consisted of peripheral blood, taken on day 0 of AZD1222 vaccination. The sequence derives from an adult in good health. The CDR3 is CATSTGFLRTSTDTQYF. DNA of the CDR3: TGTGCCACCAGTACAGGGTTCTTACGTACTAGCACAGATACGCAGTATTTT.